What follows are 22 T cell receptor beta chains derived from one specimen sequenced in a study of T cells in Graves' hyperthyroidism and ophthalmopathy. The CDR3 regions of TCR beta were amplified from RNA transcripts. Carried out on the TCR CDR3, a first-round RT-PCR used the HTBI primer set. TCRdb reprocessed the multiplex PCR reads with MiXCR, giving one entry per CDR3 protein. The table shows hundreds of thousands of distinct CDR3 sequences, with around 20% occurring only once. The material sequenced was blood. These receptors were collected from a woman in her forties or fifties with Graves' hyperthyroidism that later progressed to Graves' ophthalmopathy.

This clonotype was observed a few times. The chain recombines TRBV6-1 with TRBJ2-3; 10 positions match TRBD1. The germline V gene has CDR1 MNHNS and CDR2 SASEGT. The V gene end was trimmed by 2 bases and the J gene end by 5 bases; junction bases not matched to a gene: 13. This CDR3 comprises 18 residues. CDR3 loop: CASSEPHWDRGRGDTQYF. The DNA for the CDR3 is TGTGCCAGCAGTGAACCTCATTGGGACAGGGGAAGGGGAGATACGCAGTATTTT.

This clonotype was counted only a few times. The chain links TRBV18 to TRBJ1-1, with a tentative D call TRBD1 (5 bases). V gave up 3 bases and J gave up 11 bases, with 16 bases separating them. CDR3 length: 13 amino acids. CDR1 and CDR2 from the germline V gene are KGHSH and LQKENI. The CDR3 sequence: CASSPSGGVDAFF. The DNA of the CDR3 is TGTGCCAGCTCACCCTCGGGGGGGGTTGACGCTTTCTTT.

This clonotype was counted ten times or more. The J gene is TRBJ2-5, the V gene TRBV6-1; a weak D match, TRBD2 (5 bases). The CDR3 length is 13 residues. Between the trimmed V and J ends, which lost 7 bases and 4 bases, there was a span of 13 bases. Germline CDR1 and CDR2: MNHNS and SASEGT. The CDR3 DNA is TGTGCCAGCACCCACCGACTAACAGAGACCCAGTACTTC. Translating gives CASTHRLTETQYF.

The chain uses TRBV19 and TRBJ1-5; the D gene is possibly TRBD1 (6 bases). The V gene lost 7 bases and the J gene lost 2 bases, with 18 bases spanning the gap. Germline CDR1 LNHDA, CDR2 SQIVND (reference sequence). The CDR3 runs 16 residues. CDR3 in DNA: TGTGCCAGTATCAGGGGAGAGCACATAGGCAATCAGCCCCAGCATTTT. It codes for CASIRGEHIGNQPQHF. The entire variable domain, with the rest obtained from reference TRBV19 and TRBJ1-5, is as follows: DGGITQSPKYLFRKEGQNVTLSCEQNLNHDAMYWYRQDPGQGLRLIYYSQIVNDFQKGDIAEGYSVSREKKESFPLTVTSAQKNPTAFYLCASIRGEHIGNQPQHFGDGTRLSIL.

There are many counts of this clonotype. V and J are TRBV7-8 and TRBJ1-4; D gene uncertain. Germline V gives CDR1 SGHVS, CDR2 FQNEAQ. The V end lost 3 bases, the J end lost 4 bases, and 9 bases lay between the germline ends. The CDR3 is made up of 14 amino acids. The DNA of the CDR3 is TGTGCCAGCAGCTTGGCGGGGAATAATGAAAAACTGTTTTTT. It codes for CASSLAGNNEKLFF.

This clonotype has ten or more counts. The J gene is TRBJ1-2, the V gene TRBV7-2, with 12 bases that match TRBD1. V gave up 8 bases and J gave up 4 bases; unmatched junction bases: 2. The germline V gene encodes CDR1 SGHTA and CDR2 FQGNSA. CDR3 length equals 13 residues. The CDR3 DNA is TGTGCCAGCCCGGGACAGGGGGCCTATGGCTACACCTTC. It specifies CASPGQGAYGYTF.

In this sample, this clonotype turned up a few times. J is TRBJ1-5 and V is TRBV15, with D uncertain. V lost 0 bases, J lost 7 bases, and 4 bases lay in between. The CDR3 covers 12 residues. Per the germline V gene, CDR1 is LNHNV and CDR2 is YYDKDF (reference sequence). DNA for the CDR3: TGTGCCACCAGCAGAGATTGGCAGCCCCAGCATTTT. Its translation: CATSRDWQPQHF.

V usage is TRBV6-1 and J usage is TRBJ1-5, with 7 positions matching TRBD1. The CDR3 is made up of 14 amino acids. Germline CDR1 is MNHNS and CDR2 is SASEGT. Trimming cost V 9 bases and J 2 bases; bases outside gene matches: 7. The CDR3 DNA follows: TGTGCCAGTTCTACAGGGGCGCGCAATCAGCCCCAGCATTTT. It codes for CASSTGARNQPQHF.

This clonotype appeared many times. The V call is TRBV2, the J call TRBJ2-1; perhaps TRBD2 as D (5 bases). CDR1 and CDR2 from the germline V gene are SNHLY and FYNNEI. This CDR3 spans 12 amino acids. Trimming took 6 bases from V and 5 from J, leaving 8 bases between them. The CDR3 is CASRDLNNEQFF. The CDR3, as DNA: TGTGCCAGCAGGGACTTAAACAATGAGCAGTTCTTC.

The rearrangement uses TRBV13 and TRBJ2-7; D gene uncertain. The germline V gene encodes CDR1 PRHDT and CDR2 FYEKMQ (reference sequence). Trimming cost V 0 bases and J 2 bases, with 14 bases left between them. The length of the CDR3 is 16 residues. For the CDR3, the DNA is TGTGCCAGCAGCTTAGGCCTTAAGGCCATTACCTACGAGCAGTACTTC. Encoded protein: CASSLGLKAITYEQYF.

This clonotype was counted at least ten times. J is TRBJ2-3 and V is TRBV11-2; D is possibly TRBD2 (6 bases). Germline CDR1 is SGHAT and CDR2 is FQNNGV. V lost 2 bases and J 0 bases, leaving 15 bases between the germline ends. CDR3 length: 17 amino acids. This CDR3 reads CASSLRGGDLSTDTQYF. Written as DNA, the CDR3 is TGTGCCAGCAGCTTACGGGGCGGGGACCTTAGCACAGATACGCAGTATTTT.

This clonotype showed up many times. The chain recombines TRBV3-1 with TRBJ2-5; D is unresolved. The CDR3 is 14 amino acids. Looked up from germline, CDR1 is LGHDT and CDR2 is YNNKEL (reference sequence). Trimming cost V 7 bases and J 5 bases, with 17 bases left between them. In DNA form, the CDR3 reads TGTGCCAGCACCCCTCAGTTCATCTTGGAGACCCAGTACTTC. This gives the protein CASTPQFILETQYF.

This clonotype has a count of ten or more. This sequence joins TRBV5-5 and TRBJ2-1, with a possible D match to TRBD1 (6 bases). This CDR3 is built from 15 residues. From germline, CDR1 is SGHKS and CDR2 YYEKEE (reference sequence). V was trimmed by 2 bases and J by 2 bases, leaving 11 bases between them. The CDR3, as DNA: TGTGCCAGCAGCTTAGAGCAGGGGCCCTACAATGAGCAGTTCTTC. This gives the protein CASSLEQGPYNEQFF.

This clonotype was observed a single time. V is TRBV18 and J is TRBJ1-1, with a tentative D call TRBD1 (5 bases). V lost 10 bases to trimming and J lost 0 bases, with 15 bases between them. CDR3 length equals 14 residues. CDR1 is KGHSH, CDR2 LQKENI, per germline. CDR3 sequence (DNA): TGTGCCACCCAAAGAGGGGATATGAACACTGAAGCTTTCTTT. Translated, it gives CATQRGDMNTEAFF.

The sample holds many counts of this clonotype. CDR3 in DNA: TGCAGTGCTAGAGCGGGGACAGGGGTAGGATACGAGCAGTACTTC. The encoded protein is CSARAGTGVGYEQYF. This rearrangement joins TRBV20-1 to TRBJ2-7, with 10 bases lining up with TRBD1. Germline CDR1 DFQATT, CDR2 SNEGSKA (reference sequence). This CDR3 is built from 15 residues. The ends lost 1 base at V and 4 bases at J; junction bases unmatched: 7.

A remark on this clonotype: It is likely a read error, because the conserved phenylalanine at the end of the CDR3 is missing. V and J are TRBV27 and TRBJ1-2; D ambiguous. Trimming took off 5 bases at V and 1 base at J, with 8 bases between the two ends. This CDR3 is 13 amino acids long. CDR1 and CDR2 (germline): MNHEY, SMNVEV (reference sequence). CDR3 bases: TGTGCCAGCAGTCCGGGGAATAACTATGGCTACACCCTC. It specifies CASSPGNNYGYTL.

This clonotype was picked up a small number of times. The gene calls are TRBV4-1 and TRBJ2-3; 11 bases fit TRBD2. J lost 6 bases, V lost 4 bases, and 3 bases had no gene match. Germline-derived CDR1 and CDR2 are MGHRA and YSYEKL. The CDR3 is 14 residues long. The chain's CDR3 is CASSLGLAVDTQYF. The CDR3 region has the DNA TGCGCCAGCAGCCTGGGACTAGCGGTGGATACGCAGTATTTT.

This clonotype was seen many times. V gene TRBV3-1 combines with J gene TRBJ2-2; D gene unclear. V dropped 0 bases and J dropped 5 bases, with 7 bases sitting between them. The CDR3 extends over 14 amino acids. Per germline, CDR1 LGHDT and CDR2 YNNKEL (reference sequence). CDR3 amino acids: CASSQDSVTGELFF. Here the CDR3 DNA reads TGTGCCAGCAGCCAAGATTCCGTGACCGGGGAGCTGTTTTTT.

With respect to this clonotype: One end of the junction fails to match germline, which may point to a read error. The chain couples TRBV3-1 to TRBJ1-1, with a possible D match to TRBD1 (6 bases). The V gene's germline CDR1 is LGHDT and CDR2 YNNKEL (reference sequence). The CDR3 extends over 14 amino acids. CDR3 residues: CTSGPGHANTEAFF. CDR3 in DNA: TGTACCAGCGGACCGGGACACGCGAACACTGAAGCTTTCTTT.

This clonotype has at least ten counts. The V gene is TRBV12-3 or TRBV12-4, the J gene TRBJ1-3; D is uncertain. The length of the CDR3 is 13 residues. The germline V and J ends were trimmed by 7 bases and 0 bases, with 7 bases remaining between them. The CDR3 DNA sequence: TGTGCCAGCAAACGGGGCTCTGGAAACACCATATATTTT. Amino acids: CASKRGSGNTIYF.

This CDR3 reads CASSRAQGSNYGYTF. CDR3 DNA sequence: TGTGCCAGCTCCCGTGCACAGGGTTCTAACTATGGCTACACCTTC. This chain uses TRBV27 with TRBJ1-2, with D perhaps TRBD1 (6 bases). Between the trimmed V and J ends, which lost 8 bases and 0 bases, there was a span of 16 bases. This CDR3 is 15 amino acids long. Germline CDR1 MNHEY, CDR2 SMNVEV (reference sequence).

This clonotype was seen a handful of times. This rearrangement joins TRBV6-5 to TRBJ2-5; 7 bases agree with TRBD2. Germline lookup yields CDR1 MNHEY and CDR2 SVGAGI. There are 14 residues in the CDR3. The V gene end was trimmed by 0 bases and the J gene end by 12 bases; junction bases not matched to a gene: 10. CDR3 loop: CASSYSNPSGGEYF. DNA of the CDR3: TGTGCCAGCAGTTACTCGAATCCTAGCGGCGGGGAGTACTTC.